The clone carrying this TCR beta chain has just a few counts. Its matching antigen is unknown. Unique molecular identifiers were present on cDNA, and template switching added a universal primer site. Each CDR3 protein gets one entry after TCRdb re-called the 5' RACE reads with MiXCR. Among approximately 890,000 distinct CDR3 sequences, approximately 13% were seen once, and the ten largest hold about 1.5%. This sample was taken from a study of identical twins. Unmatched junction bases numbered 9, after V lost 2 bases and J lost 1 base. The CDR3 length is 18 residues. The germline gives CDR1 SGHVS, CDR2 FQNEAQ. Study-level points and caveats: In zero-insertion analyses, partial confounding could arise from invariant MAIT and iNKT cells. Clonotypes of the beta chain that were abundant in cord blood carried fewer insertions (memory repertoires showed none).

This same sample was also part of a study on yellow fever vaccine responses in identical twins.

V and J are TRBV7-8 and TRBJ2-1; 9 bases align to TRBD1. The sample consisted of PBMCs. The clonotype was recovered from a young woman in good health. The CDR3 nucleotides are TGTGCCAGCAGCTTACTAGCCTACGACAGGGGGTCCTACAATGAGCAGTTCTTC. Encoded protein: CASSLLAYDRGSYNEQFF.